Presented here are 21 T cell receptor beta chains from one specimen sequenced in a study of cytomegalovirus exposure and HLA in healthy donors. PCR primers comprised 60 Vbeta and 13 Jbeta primers. Sequencing used immunoSEQ multiplex PCR; TCRdb keeps in-frame clones, though not all of them. The sample has about 110,000 clones, about 83% seen once; the top ten hold approximately 6.1%. The material sequenced was PBMCs. These receptors originate from a man aged 18 to 35 in good health and CMV-seronegative.

This clone was detected only a few times. The chain is built from TRBV5-5 and TRBJ1-4, with D tentatively TRBD1 (5 bases). Germline values: CDR1 SGHKS, CDR2 YYEKEE (reference sequence). Deletions cut 6 bases from V and 8 bases from J, with 17 bases between. This CDR3 is built from 14 residues. CDR3 sequence reads: CASTSGNGGEKLFF. Written as DNA, the CDR3 is TGTGCCAGCACCTCGGGGAACGGGGGAGAAAAACTGTTTTTT.

The table lists this clone with a few counts. V is TRBV18 and J is TRBJ1-1, with 10 positions matching TRBD1. Losses at the gene ends were 3 bases for V and 4 bases for J; bases not matched to a gene: 2. CDR1 and CDR2 (germline): KGHSH, LQKENI. The CDR3 is 14 amino acids. CDR3: CASSPGQGVTEAFF. CDR3 sequence (DNA): TGTGCCAGCTCACCTGGACAGGGGGTCACTGAAGCTTTCTTT.

The V call is TRBV15, the J call TRBJ2-7; 7 positions agree with TRBD1. This CDR3 is built from 14 residues. Germline CDR1 LNHNV, CDR2 YYDKDF (reference sequence). With 0 bases clipped from V and 2 bases from J, the junction kept 1 base outside the gene matches. CDR3 amino acids: CATSRDRGPYEQYF. The CDR3 DNA sequence: TGTGCCACCAGCAGAGATAGGGGGCCCTACGAGCAGTACTTC.

The chain is built from TRBV10-2 and TRBJ2-5; 12 bases are a match to TRBD2. This CDR3 is 13 amino acids long. Germline lookup yields CDR1 WSHSY and CDR2 SAAADI. Unmatched junction bases numbered 3, after V lost 9 bases and J lost 4 bases. The CDR3 spells CASSTSGRETQYF. In DNA, the CDR3 is TGCGCCAGTTCGACTAGCGGGAGAGAGACCCAGTACTTC.

The gene calls are TRBV11-2 and TRBJ1-1, with D tentatively TRBD1 (6 bases). V was cut by 3 bases and J by 6 bases, with 11 bases left in between. Germline assignment: CDR1 SGHAT and CDR2 FQNNGV. The CDR3 runs to 13 residues. CDR3 DNA: TGTGCCAGCAGCTTCGGGGGGGGCCCTGAAGCTTTCTTT. Protein: CASSFGGGPEAFF.

The chain combines TRBV27 with TRBJ2-7; TRBD2 is a possible D gene (5 bases). V was trimmed by 2 bases and J by 3 bases, leaving 20 bases between them. Germline V gene sequence: CDR1 MNHEY, CDR2 SMNVEV (reference sequence). This CDR3 region has 17 residues. CDR3 DNA sequence: TGTGCCAGCAGTTTAATCGGCCCAGTGGGAGACGGCTACGAGCAGTACTTC. Translation gives CASSLIGPVGDGYEQYF.

V and J are TRBV7-9 and TRBJ1-2; D uncertain. This CDR3 has 12 amino acids. Germline values: CDR1 SEHNR, CDR2 FQNEAQ (reference sequence). V was clipped by 5 bases and J by 8 bases, with 12 bases between them. The CDR3 region has the DNA TGTGCCAGCAGCCCGGCGGCTTGGGGCTACACCTTC. Protein: CASSPAAWGYTF.

The chain uses TRBV9 and TRBJ1-1; perhaps TRBD1 as D (5 bases). The CDR3 is 14 residues long. Germline lookup yields CDR1 SGDLS and CDR2 YYNGEE. V gave up 4 bases and J gave up 1 base, with 11 bases separating them. DNA of the CDR3: TGTGCCAGCAGCCCCCGCAGGGCGAACACTGAAGCTTTCTTT. It specifies CASSPRRANTEAFF.

This chain joins TRBV19 and TRBJ2-1; 13 bases fit TRBD2. Germline V gene lookup returns CDR1 LNHDA and CDR2 SQIVND (reference sequence). Trimming cost V 3 bases and J 0 bases; bases outside gene matches: 8. This CDR3 is 19 amino acids long. The CDR3 region is CASSIPGLAGSSSYNEQFF. The CDR3 region has the DNA TGTGCCAGTAGTATTCCGGGACTAGCGGGATCTAGCTCCTACAATGAGCAGTTCTTC.

The J gene is TRBJ2-1, the V gene TRBV7-9; 7 bases align to TRBD1. Germline-derived CDR1 and CDR2 are SEHNR and FQNEAQ (reference sequence). This CDR3 contains 16 residues. In nucleotides, the CDR3 is TGTTCTAGCAGCACTAGGGGTAATACAGGGGTTAATGAGCAGTTCTTC. Its protein is CSSSTRGNTGVNEQFF.

Concerning this clone: The junction departs from germline at one end; a sequencing error may be responsible. V gene TRBV6-1 combines with J gene TRBJ2-2; 8 bases map to TRBD1. The CDR3 totals 14 residues. Germline-derived CDR1 and CDR2 are MNHNS and SASEGT. CDR3 region: CAGRTGINTGELFF. Here the CDR3 DNA reads TGTGCCGGCAGGACAGGGATAAACACCGGGGAGCTGTTTTTT.

The chain carries TRBV19 and TRBJ2-1, with 7 bases that match TRBD2. Trimming took 8 bases from V and 10 from J; bases not matched to a gene: 11. The CDR3 consists of 13 residues. CDR1 and CDR2 (germline): LNHDA, SQIVND (reference sequence). CDR3 sequence: CASRSSGRREQFF. The CDR3 DNA reads as TGTGCCAGTCGTTCTAGCGGTCGGCGGGAGCAGTTCTTC.

The gene calls are TRBV10-3 and TRBJ2-3; 9 positions agree with TRBD2. Germline V gives CDR1 ENHRY, CDR2 SYGVKD. V was clipped by 0 bases and J by 4 bases; unmatched bases: 5. This CDR3 has 16 residues. The CDR3 loop reads CAISESRGGYADTQYF. In DNA, the CDR3 is TGTGCCATCAGTGAGTCGCGGGGGGGATACGCAGATACGCAGTATTTT.

This clone came up once. The V call is TRBV2, the J call TRBJ1-2; weak D call: TRBD1 (6 bases). Germline CDR1 reads SNHLY; CDR2 reads FYNNEI. CDR3 length: 16 residues. V lost 6 bases and J lost 2, with 19 bases in between. The CDR3 sequence: CASSPTGGGRNYGYTF. The CDR3 DNA reads TGTGCCAGCAGCCCAACGGGAGGGGGGCGAAACTATGGCTACACCTTC.

V usage is TRBV30 and J usage is TRBJ2-7, with D possibly TRBD2 on 7 matching bases. The V end was cut by 2 bases, the J end by 6 bases, with 14 bases between. The CDR3 consists of 13 residues. Germline CDR1 and CDR2: GTSNPN and SVGIG (reference sequence). The chain's CDR3 is CAWSPGQRGEQYF. CDR3 coding DNA: TGTGCCTGGAGTCCTGGACAGCGGGGCGAGCAGTACTTC. The complete variable domain, with remaining parts taken from reference TRBV30 and TRBJ2-7, reads SQTIHQWPATLVQPVGSPLSLECTVEGTSNPNLYWYRQAAGRGLQLLFYSVGIGQISSEVPQNLSASRPQDRQFILSSKKLLLSDSGFYLCAWSPGQRGEQYFGPGTRLTVT.

The chain carries TRBV28 and TRBJ2-5, with D perhaps TRBD1 (6 bases). V was clipped by 5 bases and J by 2 bases, with 18 bases between them. This CDR3 has 16 residues. CDR1 and CDR2 (germline): MDHEN, SYDVKM. CDR3: CASSPPRGGPQETQYF. CDR3 coding DNA: TGTGCCAGCAGTCCGCCCAGGGGCGGACCTCAAGAGACCCAGTACTTC.

The chain links TRBV30 to TRBJ2-5; no clear D. The J call may not be correct, given that the DNA end is closer to TRBJ2-7. In germline, CDR1 is GTSNPN, CDR2 SVGIG (reference sequence). The CDR3 runs to 11 residues. The CDR3 sequence is CAWSKVYEQYF. The CDR3 DNA sequence: TGTGCCTGGAGTAAAGTCTACGAGCAGTACTTC.

The J gene is TRBJ2-5, the V gene TRBV7-8; TRBD2 matches at 9 bases. The CDR3 runs 16 residues. CDR1 SGHVS and CDR2 FQNEAQ come from the germline V gene. V dropped 1 base and J dropped 5; count of bases not matched to a gene: 8. This chain's CDR3 is CASSLVLAGIRETQYF. The CDR3 DNA sequence: TGTGCCAGCAGCTTAGTCCTAGCGGGAATAAGGGAGACCCAGTACTTC. Filled out from reference TRBV7-8 and TRBJ2-5, the complete variable domain reads GAGVSQSPRYKVAKRGQDVALRCDPISGHVSLFWYQQALGQGPEFLTYFQNEAQLDKSGLPSDRFFAERPEGSVSTLKIQRTQQEDSAVYLCASSLVLAGIRETQYFGPGTRLLVL.

The V gene is TRBV11-2, the J gene TRBJ2-1, with 7 bases fitting TRBD2. V lost 0 bases to trimming and J lost 4 bases; unmatched junction nucleotides: 6. Looked up from germline, CDR1 is SGHAT and CDR2 is FQNNGV. The CDR3 has 16 residues. DNA of the CDR3: TGTGCCAGCAGCTTAGACGGGGGGACTACGTACAATGAGCAGTTCTTC. Protein product: CASSLDGGTTYNEQFF.

The chain is built from TRBV7-9 and TRBJ2-1; TRBD2 agrees at 7 bases. Germline lookup yields CDR1 SEHNR and CDR2 FQNEAQ (reference sequence). With V trimmed by 7 bases and J by 6 bases, 9 bases remained unmatched. The CDR3 runs 14 residues. The CDR3 region is CASNRGGRSNEQFF. The DNA of the CDR3 is TGTGCCAGCAATCGGGGCGGGAGATCCAATGAGCAGTTCTTC.

This chain uses TRBV19 with TRBJ2-7; 8 bases map to TRBD2. Losses at the gene ends were 7 bases for V and 0 bases for J; bases not matched to a gene: 8. Looked up from germline, CDR1 is LNHDA and CDR2 is SQIVND (reference sequence). The length of the CDR3 is 15 residues. The CDR3 region is CASTMGLAGSYEQYF. CDR3 sequence (DNA): TGTGCCAGTACCATGGGGCTAGCGGGCTCCTACGAGCAGTACTTC.